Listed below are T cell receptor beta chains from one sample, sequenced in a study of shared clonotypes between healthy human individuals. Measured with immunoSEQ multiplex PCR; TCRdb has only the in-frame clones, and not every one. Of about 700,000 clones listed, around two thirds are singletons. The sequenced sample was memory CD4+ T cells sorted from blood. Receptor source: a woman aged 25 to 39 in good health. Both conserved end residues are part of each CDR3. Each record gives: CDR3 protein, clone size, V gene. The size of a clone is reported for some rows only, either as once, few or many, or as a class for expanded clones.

CASSLAQRLGSIYEQYF,-,TRBV5-1
CATRLTPTGELFF,-,TRBV7-9
CASRRSGTGGQPQHF,-,TRBV28
CASSALGGPTDTQYF,-,TRBV9
CASSRQGWGYNEQFF,-,TRBV19
CASILTGMTEAFF,-,TRBV28
CASSVMGGREETQYF,-,TRBV9
CSVGMHRGPETQYF,once,TRBV29-1
CASRDQLLNEQFF,-,TRBV2
CASSPLSRGYGYTF,-,TRBV5-8
CASSFSALGWDRVRPLMNTEAFF,many,TRBV28
CAISRSGENNEQFF,-,TRBV6-5
CAWRGQEPSYEQYF,-,TRBV30
CASSRARDTGELFF,-,TRBV5-1
CASRQGRDGHQPQHF,-,TRBV6-5
CASSHKLYNEQFF,once,TRBV9
CASSKSQSTDTQYF,-,TRBV7-2
CASSLGIDGNTIYF,-,TRBV5-1
CASSLGAGGRYEQYF,-,TRBV5-1
CASSLSPGTGGGLYEQYF,-,TRBV13
CASSPGRADTQYF,many,TRBV7-3
CASSVGQSSYEQYF,-,TRBV5-1
CASSVVVGPTGELFF,-,TRBV9
CASSPRGTEAFF,-,TRBV7-9
CASRGSGKRGDTQYF,-,TRBV11-2
CAIRDSQETQYF,few,TRBV28
CATSIGHNYEQYF,-,TRBV19
CASQKGTVYGYTF,-,TRBV2